A single sample is the source of the 13 T cell receptor beta chains below, sequenced in a study of OX40 agonist ivuxolimab in advanced cancers. Profiling relied on immunoSEQ multiplex PCR, and the TCRdb table lists in-frame clones only, not all of them. In the table there are 20,000 to 25,000 clones, around three quarters of which are singletons. This specimen was CD4+ or CD8+ T cells sorted from blood, taken in a trial of the OX40 agonist ivuxolimab. Receptor source: an adult with an advanced solid tumor such as melanoma, head and neck, liver or kidney cancer.

This chain uses TRBV11-2 with TRBJ2-1; maybe TRBD2 (8 bases). CDR1 is SGHAT, CDR2 FQNNGV, per germline. This CDR3 is built from 19 residues. The V end lost 5 bases, the J end lost 2 bases, and 25 bases lay between the germline ends. The CDR3 bases are TGTGCCAGCAGCCTAGCAGGGGGGAGCGGGGGAGCGGCCTACAATGAGCAGTTCTTC. It specifies CASSLAGGSGGAAYNEQFF.

The CDR3: CASSVRETDTQYF. CDR3 nucleotide sequence: TGCGCCAGCAGCGTACGGGAGACAGATACGCAGTATTTT. The V call is TRBV4-1, the J call TRBJ2-3; the D gene is possibly TRBD2 (6 bases). The CDR3 has 13 amino acids. Germline loops: CDR1 MGHRA, CDR2 YSYEKL. V was cut by 5 bases and J by 3 bases, with 9 bases left in between.

V is TRBV10-3 and J is TRBJ2-3; 10 bases are shared with TRBD2. J was trimmed by 4 bases and V by 6 bases; bases with no gene match: 7. The V gene's germline CDR1 is ENHRY and CDR2 SYGVKD. The CDR3 has 15 amino acids. The CDR3 is CAIRVQRGGSDTQYF. The CDR3, as DNA: TGTGCCATCAGGGTCCAGCGGGGGGGATCAGATACGCAGTATTTT.

A few counts support this clone. V gene TRBV27 combines with J gene TRBJ1-5; TRBD1 might be the D (6 bases). Germline V CDR1 and CDR2: MNHEY, SMNVEV (reference sequence). CDR3 length: 14 residues. Trimming took 5 bases from V and 5 from J, leaving 13 bases between them. In DNA form, the CDR3 reads TGTGCCAGCAGTCCAACAGGGAATTATCAGCCCCAGCATTTT. It codes for CASSPTGNYQPQHF.

This clone was seen only a few times. CDR3 in amino acids: CSATLGDTQYF. CDR3 DNA sequence: TGCAGTGCCACTCTGGGGGATACGCAGTATTTT. J is TRBJ2-3 and V is TRBV20-1; the D is unclear. The CDR3 length is 11 residues. V was shortened by 6 bases and J by 6 bases, with 10 bases between the two germline ends. Germline CDR1 and CDR2: DFQATT and SNEGSKA (reference sequence).

The rearrangement links TRBV7-4 to TRBJ2-7; no clear D gene. Germline assignment: CDR1 SGHVT and CDR2 SQSDAQ. V lost 6 bases to trimming and J lost 3 bases, with 9 bases between them. The CDR3 sequence is 12 residues long. Here the CDR3 reads CASSTTYYEQYF. The CDR3 DNA follows: TGTGCCAGCAGTACTACCTACTACGAGCAGTACTTC.

The count of this clone is one. The chain carries TRBV5-4 and TRBJ1-2; D unclear. Trimming stripped 0 bases from V and 6 bases from J, with 15 bases between. The CDR3 is made up of 15 amino acids. The germline gives CDR1 SGHNT, CDR2 YYREEE (reference sequence). The CDR3 nucleotides read TGTGCCAGCAGCTTGGTTTCGTTAGGGTTTCATGGCTACACCTTC. Its translation is CASSLVSLGFHGYTF. Variable domain in full (rest from reference TRBV5-4 and TRBJ1-2): ETGVTQSPTHLIKTRGQQVTLRCSSQSGHNTVSWYQQALGQGPQFIFQYYREEENGRGNFPPRFSGLQFPNYSSELNVNALELDDSALYLCASSLVSLGFHGYTFGSGTRLTVV.

The genes are TRBV2 and TRBJ2-7, with unresolved D. This CDR3 spans 12 amino acids. Trimming removed 6 bases from V and 5 bases from J, with 11 bases in between. Germline loops: CDR1 SNHLY, CDR2 FYNNEI. As DNA, the CDR3 is TGTGCCAGCAGGAATACAGTCCACGAGCAGTACTTC. Its translation is CASRNTVHEQYF. Combining the CDR3 with reference TRBV2 and TRBJ2-7 gives the whole variable domain EPEVTQTPSHQVTQMGQEVILRCVPISNHLYFYWYRQILGQKVEFLVSFYNNEISEKSEIFDDQFSVERPDGSNFTLKIRSTKLEDSAMYFCASRNTVHEQYFGPGTRLTVT.

The rearrangement joins TRBV7-2 to TRBJ1-4, with 8 nucleotides matching TRBD1. The CDR3 is 14 amino acids. V lost 5 bases, J lost 6 bases, and 5 bases stayed unmatched. CDR1 SGHTA and CDR2 FQGNSA come from the germline V gene. The CDR3 nucleotides are TGTGCCAGCAGCCAGGGGGCATGGGATGAAAAACTGTTTTTT. As protein: CASSQGAWDEKLFF.

The chain uses TRBV5-1 and TRBJ2-2; 7 nucleotides match TRBD1. CDR1 and CDR2 from the germline V gene are SGHRS and YFSETQ. The CDR3 is 13 residues long. J gave up 6 bases and V 4 bases, and 3 bases lay outside the gene matches. The CDR3 sequence is CASSKGGSGELFF. The CDR3 DNA sequence: TGCGCCAGCAGCAAAGGGGGCTCCGGGGAGCTGTTTTTT.

This chain links TRBV5-6 with TRBJ2-2, with 7 bases identical to TRBD2. CDR1 and CDR2 (germline): SGHDT, YYEEEE. The CDR3 runs to 16 residues. V was pared by 4 bases and J by 1 base, with 7 bases of the junction left unmatched. The CDR3 region has the DNA TGTGCCAGCAGCCTACCAACGGGGGGGAACACCGGGGAGCTGTTTTTT. Its translation: CASSLPTGGNTGELFF.

The count of this clone is one. The CDR3 loop reads CASRGTDRWETQYF. As DNA, the CDR3 is TGCGCCAGCCGAGGGACTGATAGATGGGAGACCCAGTACTTC. This sequence joins TRBV10-2 and TRBJ2-5; maybe TRBD2 (6 bases). The germline CDR1 and CDR2 sequences are WSHSY and SAAADI. The CDR3 is made up of 14 amino acids. V lost 8 bases and J lost 5, with 18 bases in between.

V is TRBV6-1 and J is TRBJ2-4; 9 nucleotides agree with TRBD1. The length of the CDR3 is 13 residues. CDR1 is MNHNS, CDR2 SASEGT, per germline. V was pared by 3 bases and J by 7 bases, with 1 base of the junction left unmatched. The DNA for the CDR3 is TGTGCCAGCAGTGATGGGACAGGGAACATTCAGTACTTC. Its translation: CASSDGTGNIQYF.